This is a list of T cell receptor beta chains from one sample in a study of cytomegalovirus exposure and HLA in healthy donors. The method was immunoSEQ multiplex PCR; TCRdb's version includes in-frame clones alone and lacks a portion of them. This sample has 99,000 or so clones, with over 75% found just once. The sample taken for sequencing was PBMCs. The receptors here all came from a man aged 30-40 years in good health and CMV-seropositive. Each CDR3 is given with its conserved first and last residue. D genes are given only for firm matches. Not every row has a clone size; where given, it reads once, few, many or a size class.

J gene	D gene	V gene	clone size	CDR3 protein	CDR3 DNA
TRBJ2-7	-	TRBV7-2	-	CASSLAGGLYEQYF	TGTGCCAGCAGCTTAGCGGGGGGGCTCTACGAGCAGTACTTC
TRBJ2-1	TRBD2	TRBV27	-	CASSLQRGGEFF	TGTGCCAGCAGTCTGCAGCGGGGCGGGGAGTTCTTC
TRBJ2-2	-	TRBV5-4	-	CASSLVATGPPGELFF	TGTGCCAGCAGCTTGGTCGCGACAGGCCCACCCGGGGAGCTGTTTTTT
TRBJ2-1	-	TRBV30	-	CAWSGGHAGEQFF	TGTGCCTGGAGTGGTGGCCACGCGGGCGAGCAGTTCTTC
TRBJ2-1	TRBD1	TRBV29-1	-	CSVARQGEVYNEQFF	TGCAGCGTTGCCCGACAGGGAGAAGTCTACAATGAGCAGTTCTTC
TRBJ2-2	TRBD1	TRBV11-1	-	CASSLMGQGGTGELFF	TGTGCCAGCAGCTTAATGGGACAGGGGGGCACCGGGGAGCTGTTTTTT
TRBJ2-7	-	TRBV1	-	CTSSQVQRGVAGASYEQYF	TGCACCAGCAGCCAAGTTCAAAGGGGCGTAGCGGGGGCCTCCTACGAGCAGTACTTC
TRBJ2-5	TRBD2	TRBV5-1	-	CASSPGLARRKETQYF	TGCGCCAGCAGCCCCGGACTAGCGCGGAGGAAAGAGACCCAGTACTTC
TRBJ1-1	-	TRBV6-6	-	CAGTPRGGEGTEAFF	TGTGCCGGCACCCCTCGGGGGGGAGAGGGCACTGAAGCTTTCTTT
TRBJ2-1	TRBD2	TRBV18	few	CASSRGQAGGHNEQFF	TGTGCCAGCTCACGGGGCCAGGCGGGGGGCCACAATGAGCAGTTCTTC
TRBJ2-5	TRBD2	TRBV5-1	-	CASSLGLAGGQETQYF	TGCGCCAGCAGCCTGGGACTAGCGGGGGGCCAGGAGACCCAGTACTTC
TRBJ2-1	TRBD2	TRBV28	-	CASRPSSGGQHYNEQFF	TGTGCCAGCAGACCCAGTAGCGGGGGGCAACACTACAATGAGCAGTTCTTC
TRBJ2-3	TRBD2	TRBV12-5	-	CASGLGDLRGDTDTQYF	TGTGCTAGTGGTTTGGGGGACTTGCGGGGGGACACAGATACGCAGTATTTT
TRBJ1-6	TRBD1	TRBV6-4	-	CASSARTGGANSPLHF	TGTGCCAGCAGCGCGCGGACAGGGGGTGCAAATTCACCCCTCCACTTT
TRBJ1-2	-	TRBV7-9	-	CASSLGQNYGYTF	TGTGCCAGCAGCTTAGGACAGAACTATGGCTACACCTTC
TRBJ2-2	TRBD1	TRBV6-6	-	CASRPQTGALTGELFF	TGTGCCAGCAGGCCACAGACAGGGGCGCTCACCGGGGAGCTGTTTTTT
TRBJ2-7	TRBD1	TRBV19	-	CASSYQGQGLSYEQYF	TGTGCCAGTAGCTATCAGGGACAGGGACTCTCCTACGAGCAGTACTTC